These T cell receptor beta chains were read from a single sample in a study of post-analysis software for immune sequencing data. TCRdb re-called the PCR reads through MiXCR, storing one row per CDR3 protein. The table has fewer than 850,000 distinct CDR3 sequences, roughly 27% seen once; the top ten hold approximately 0.6%. The sequenced sample consisted of blood. All receptors come from a girl between 5 and 17 years old with multiple sclerosis. CDR3s include the opening cysteine and the closing phenylalanine or tryptophan. The order of the fields is V gene, CDR3 length, CDR3 protein.

TRBV19,14,CASSYPGLGYGYTF
TRBV29-1,13,CSVGGGYNQPQHF
TRBV5-8,15,CASSSLAGARNEQFF
TRBV20-1,14,CSAGGLASYNEQYF
TRBV28,16,CASSPGLAGNSYTQYF
TRBV11-2,16,CASERRWGPTNEKLFF
TRBV7-2,14,CASSPRDLNQPQHF
TRBV12-3/TRBV12-4,13,CASRPLGGTEAFF
TRBV20-1,12,CSVLAGGETQYF
TRBV5-1,15,CASSSPGQGIYGYTF
TRBV11-2,12,CASSLASSPLHF
TRBV4-3,17,CASSQDRGAGRNTEAFF
TRBV10-3,12,CAISRDGDEQYF
TRBV7-2,12,CASSWPTGEQFF
TRBV7-2,14,CASTGRGPQETQYF
TRBV20-1,14,CSAREAQGVYEQYF
TRBV7-2,18,CASSEKGGAFVSYNEQFF
TRBV4-3,13,CASSQDFFGEQYF
TRBV2,12,CTSSGQGRSAFF
TRBV7-2,16,CASSSGLATAKETQYF
TRBV9,15,CASSVEPLAKNIRYF
TRBV11-1,15,CASSLVSANTDTQYF
TRBV6-5,15,CASSYSRGFYNEQFF
TRBV5-6,13,CASSLAGGFEQFF
TRBV2,16,CASTNGLAATTDTQYF
TRBV10-3,18,CAISATSGGAGVPYEQYF
TRBV7-2,16,CASSTGQLTTNEKLFF
TRBV29-1,17,CSVEDSPGQGSYNEQFF
TRBV6-5,14,CASSYRGENTEAFF
TRBV6-6,14,CASSPGTETQPQHF
TRBV6-2/TRBV6-3,14,CASSYGGRNYGYTF
TRBV20-1,15,CSALRDMGGHQPQHF
TRBV7-2,13,CASAQGFGYGYTF
TRBV28,14,CASSVGQAYRTPTF
TRBV12-3/TRBV12-4,13,CASSYRGRGTQYF
TRBV29-1,14,CSVSGSPIAYEQYF